This TCR beta chain was sequenced in a study of long-term antiretroviral therapy in people with HIV. Study-wide background: Samples collected earliest predate the 2015 immediate-ART recommendation by about a decade. The study, taken as a whole, reports: Blood obtained between the mid-2000s and the late 2010s may reflect older ART regimens. The range of CDR3 lengths in HIV repertoires proved narrower than that found in controls.

For this clone: The target antigen is unknown.

Sequencing used immunoSEQ v3.0 at survey level. Assay used: immunoSEQ multiplex PCR; TCRdb lists only in-frame clones, some missing. Among about 17,000 clones listed, over 70% were seen once. The germline V gene has CDR1 MGHRA and CDR2 YSYEKL. The length of the CDR3 is 15 residues. Trimming cost V 8 bases and J 1 base; bases outside gene matches: 7. The rearrangement joins TRBV4-1 to TRBJ1-4; 7 bases fit TRBD1. This receptor was identified in a man in his forties or fifties with HIV. The sample here was unsorted PBMCs, taken 0.3 years before starting antiretroviral therapy. The CDR3: CASQPRTGTNEKLFF. In DNA form, the CDR3 reads TGCGCCAGCCAGCCCCGGACAGGAACTAATGAAAAACTGTTTTTT.